This T cell receptor beta chain was recovered during a study of blood T cell repertoires in COVID-19. Study information: Sites in the United States, Italy and Spain provided acute and convalescent COVID-19 samples. Sample material is recorded as cDNA or gDNA derived from T cells, B-cell-depleted T cells, or PBMCs.

CDR3 length: 15 amino acids. Per germline, CDR1 LNHDA and CDR2 SQIVND (reference sequence). V was clipped by 9 bases and J by 2 bases; unmatched bases: 9. The data were produced by immunoSEQ multiplex PCR, yet TCRdb's version contains in-frame clones alone and is incomplete. The data contain 200,000 to 250,000 clones, around 82% of them singletons. Sequenced: peripheral blood. The TCR sequence derives from a woman aged 30 to 39 who had recovered from COVID-19. This chain joins TRBV19 and TRBJ2-5; 10 nucleotides agree with TRBD2. For the CDR3, the DNA is TGTGCCAGCTCCGCCCTAGCGGGAGTACAAGAGACCCAGTACTTC. Residues: CASSALAGVQETQYF.